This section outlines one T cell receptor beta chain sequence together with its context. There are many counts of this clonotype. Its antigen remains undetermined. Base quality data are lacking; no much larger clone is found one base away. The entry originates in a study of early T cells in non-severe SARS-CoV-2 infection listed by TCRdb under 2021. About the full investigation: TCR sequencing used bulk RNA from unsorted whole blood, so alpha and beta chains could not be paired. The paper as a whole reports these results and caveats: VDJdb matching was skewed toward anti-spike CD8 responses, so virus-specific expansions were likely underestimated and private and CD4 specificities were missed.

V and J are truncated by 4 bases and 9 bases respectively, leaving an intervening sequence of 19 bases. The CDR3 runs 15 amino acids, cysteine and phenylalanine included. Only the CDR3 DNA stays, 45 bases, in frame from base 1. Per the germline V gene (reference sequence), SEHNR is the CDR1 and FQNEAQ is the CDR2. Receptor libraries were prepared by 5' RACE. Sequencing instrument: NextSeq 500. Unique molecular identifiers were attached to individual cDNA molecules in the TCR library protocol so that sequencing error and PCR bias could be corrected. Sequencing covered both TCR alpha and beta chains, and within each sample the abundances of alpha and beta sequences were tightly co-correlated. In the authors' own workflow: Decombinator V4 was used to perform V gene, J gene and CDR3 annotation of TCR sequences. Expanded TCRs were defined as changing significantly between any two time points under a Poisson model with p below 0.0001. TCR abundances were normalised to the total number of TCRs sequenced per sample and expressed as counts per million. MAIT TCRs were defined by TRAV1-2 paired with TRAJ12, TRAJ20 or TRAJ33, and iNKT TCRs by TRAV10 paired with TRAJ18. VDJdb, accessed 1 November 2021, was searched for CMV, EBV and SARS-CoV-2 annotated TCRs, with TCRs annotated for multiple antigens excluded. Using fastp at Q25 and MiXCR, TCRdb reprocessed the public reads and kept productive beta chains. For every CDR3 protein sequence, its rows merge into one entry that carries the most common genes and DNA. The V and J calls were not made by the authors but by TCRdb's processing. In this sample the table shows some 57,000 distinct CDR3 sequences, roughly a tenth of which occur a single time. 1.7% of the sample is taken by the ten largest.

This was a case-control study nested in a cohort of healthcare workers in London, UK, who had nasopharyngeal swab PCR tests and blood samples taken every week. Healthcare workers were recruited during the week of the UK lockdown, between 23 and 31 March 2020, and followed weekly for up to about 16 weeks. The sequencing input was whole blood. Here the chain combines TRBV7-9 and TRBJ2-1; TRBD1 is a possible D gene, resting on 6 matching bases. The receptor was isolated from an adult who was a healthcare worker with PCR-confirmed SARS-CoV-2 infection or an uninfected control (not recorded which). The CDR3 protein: CASSSRGFSVGEQFF. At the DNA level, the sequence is TGTGCCAGCAGCTCTAGGGGGTTTTCAGTGGGTGAGCAGTTCTTC.